The clone carrying this TCR beta chain was picked up a small number of times. The data belong to a study of beta chain features in type 1 diabetes. The authors sorted CD4+ naive, central memory, regulatory and stem cell-like memory cells via CD45RO/CCR7/CD25/CD127/CD95/CD27. Purity exceeding 95% was reached by all sorted populations. Expressed TCRB transcripts were sequenced because the isolated RNA had all been reverse transcribed beforehand. TCRdb keeps only in-frame clones here, not all; method: immunoSEQ multiplex PCR. The data show 400,000 to 600,000 clones, 30% seen once. The TCR was taken from a man younger than 35 in good health. The source material was naive CD4+ T cells from blood.

The CDR3 DNA sequence: TGCGCCAGCAGCCCCCAGGCGGGGGACTACGAGCAGTACTTC. This encodes CASSPQAGDYEQYF. The chain links TRBV4-3 to TRBJ2-7; 7 bases line up with TRBD2. V lost 4 bases and J lost 3; bases outside the gene matches: 6. From germline, CDR1 is LGHNA and CDR2 YSLEER. The CDR3 is made up of 14 amino acids.